This TCR beta chain originates from a study of PD-L1 blockade in urothelial cancer. Overall study: Patients commenced intravenous atezolizumab, 1,200 mg every 3 weeks, at some point between 2012 and 2014.

Time point noted: pretreatment peripheral blood. This CDR3 has 15 residues. Germline CDR1 and CDR2: SGHNT and YYREEE (reference sequence). Trimming at V came to 2 bases and at J to 0 bases, leaving 5 bases not matched to a gene. Profiled with immunoSEQ multiplex PCR; TCRdb holds only in-frame clones, not every one. Here the sample spans 100,000 to 150,000 clones, about 81% being singletons. The sequence came from a man aged 50 or older with urothelial cancer. The V gene is TRBV5-4, the J gene TRBJ2-7; 7 bases line up with TRBD1. The material was PBMCs, obtained around atezolizumab (anti-PD-L1) treatment. The CDR3, as DNA: TGTGCCAGCAGCTTCGGGACAGTAGACTCCTACGAGCAGTACTTC. Protein: CASSFGTVDSYEQYF.